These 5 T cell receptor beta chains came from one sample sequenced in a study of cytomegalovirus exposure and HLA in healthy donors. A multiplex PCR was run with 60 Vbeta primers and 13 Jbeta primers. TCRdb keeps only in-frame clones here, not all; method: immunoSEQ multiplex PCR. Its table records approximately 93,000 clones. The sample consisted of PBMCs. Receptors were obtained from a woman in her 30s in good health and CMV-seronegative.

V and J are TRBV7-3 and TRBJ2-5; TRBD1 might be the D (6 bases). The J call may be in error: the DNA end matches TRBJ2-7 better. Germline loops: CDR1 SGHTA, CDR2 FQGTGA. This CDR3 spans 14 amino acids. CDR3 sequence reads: CASSPRGDSYEQYF. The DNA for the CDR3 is TGTGCCAGCAGCCCCAGGGGCGACTCCTACGAGCAGTACTTC.

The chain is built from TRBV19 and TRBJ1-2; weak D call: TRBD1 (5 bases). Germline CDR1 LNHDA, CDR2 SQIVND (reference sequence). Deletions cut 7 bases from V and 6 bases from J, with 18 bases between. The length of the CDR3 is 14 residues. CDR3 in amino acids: CASNRWGAFHGYTF. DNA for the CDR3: TGTGCCAGTAATCGATGGGGCGCTTTCCATGGCTACACCTTC.

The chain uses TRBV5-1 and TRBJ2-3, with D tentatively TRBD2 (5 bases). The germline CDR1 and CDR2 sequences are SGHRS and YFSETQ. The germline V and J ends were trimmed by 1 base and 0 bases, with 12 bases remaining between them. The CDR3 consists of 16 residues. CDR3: CASSLRERSSTDTQYF. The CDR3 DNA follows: TGCGCCAGCAGCTTGAGAGAGCGGAGTAGCACAGATACGCAGTATTTT.

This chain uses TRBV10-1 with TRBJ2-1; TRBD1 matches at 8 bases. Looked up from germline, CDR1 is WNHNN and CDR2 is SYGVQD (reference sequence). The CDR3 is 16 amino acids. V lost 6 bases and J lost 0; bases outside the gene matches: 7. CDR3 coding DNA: TGCGCCAGCAGCCTAGGACAGGGTAGCTCCTACAATGAGCAGTTCTTC. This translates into CASSLGQGSSYNEQFF.

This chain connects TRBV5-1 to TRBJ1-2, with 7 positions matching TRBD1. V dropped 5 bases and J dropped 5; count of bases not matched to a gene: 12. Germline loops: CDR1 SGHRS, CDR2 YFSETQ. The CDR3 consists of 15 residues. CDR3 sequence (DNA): TGCGCCAGCAGGCTAGACGGGACAGTCACTTATGGCTACACCTTC. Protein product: CASRLDGTVTYGYTF.